One and the same sample provided the 11 T cell receptor beta chains below, sequenced in a study of graft-versus-host responses after intestinal transplantation. Only in-frame clones appear in the TCRdb table, and some are missing; sequencing was by immunoSEQ multiplex PCR. The table includes more than 65,000 clones, 92% detected once. The antigens of these receptors remain unknown. The sequenced sample was unstimulated CD8+ T cells sorted from spleen or lymph node cells, obtained before transplant. The receptors derive from a human donor who was the organ donor for an intestinal transplant.

This chain uses TRBV29-1 with TRBJ2-3; D might be TRBD2 (6 bases). This CDR3 has 15 amino acids. V was cut by 3 bases and J by 0 bases, with 13 bases left in between. The germline CDR1 and CDR2 sequences are SQVTM and ANQGSEA. CDR3 sequence: CSVEETLASTDTQYF. The CDR3 nucleotides are TGCAGCGTTGAGGAGACCCTAGCGAGCACAGATACGCAGTATTTT.

The rearrangement uses TRBV7-8 and TRBJ1-1; no firm D call. The germline V gene encodes CDR1 SGHVS and CDR2 FQNEAQ. This CDR3 has 11 amino acids. V was cut by 4 bases and J by 7 bases, with 7 bases left in between. The CDR3 is CASSWEGEAFF. CDR3 bases: TGTGCCAGCAGCTGGGAGGGTGAAGCTTTCTTT.

CDR3 residues: CASSTSGGAADTQYF. In nucleotides, the CDR3 is TGTGCCAGCAGCACTAGCGGGGGGGCGGCAGATACGCAGTATTTT. The J gene is TRBJ2-3, the V gene TRBV7-3, with TRBD2 matching 13 bases. Germline V gene sequence: CDR1 SGHTA, CDR2 FQGTGA. This CDR3 spans 15 amino acids. After removal of 5 bases from V and 4 bases from J, the junction contained 3 bases not matched to a gene.

The genes are TRBV5-6 and TRBJ2-7; a possible D gene is TRBD2 (5 bases). The length of the CDR3 is 14 residues. The ends were cut back, 3 bases at V and 3 bases at J, with 13 bases in the middle. Per the germline V gene, CDR1 is SGHDT and CDR2 is YYEEEE. The CDR3 bases are TGTGCCAGCAGCTACTACGGGATCGACTACGAGCAGTACTTC. Residues: CASSYYGIDYEQYF.

Of note for this clone: This sample includes further DNA sequences coding for the same CDR3. The CDR3 nucleotides are TGTGCCAGCAGCTTGGGACAGGGGGCCTACGAGCAGTACTTC. Its translation is CASSLGQGAYEQYF. The chain links TRBV5-4 to TRBJ2-7, with 9 bases that match TRBD1. V lost 0 bases, J lost 2 bases, and 0 bases stayed unmatched. Germline V CDR1 and CDR2: SGHNT, YYREEE (reference sequence). The CDR3 runs 14 residues.

The gene calls are TRBV5-1 and TRBJ2-5; D unresolved. This CDR3 has 15 amino acids. The V gene lost 5 bases and the J gene lost 1 base, with 15 bases spanning the gap. Germline V gene data show CDR1 as SGHRS and CDR2 as YFSETQ. CDR3 loop: CASRFHEASQETQYF. Here the CDR3 DNA reads TGCGCCAGCAGGTTTCACGAAGCCTCCCAAGAGACCCAGTACTTC.

The chain uses TRBV19 and TRBJ2-7; 9 nucleotides agree with TRBD1. The CDR3 covers 15 residues. Germline V gene data show CDR1 as LNHDA and CDR2 as SQIVND (reference sequence). Germline trimming cut 4 bases from V and 1 base from J; bases unmatched to any gene: 5. CDR3 region: CASSTGTGRSYEQYF. Here the CDR3 DNA reads TGTGCCAGTAGTACAGGGACAGGGAGATCCTACGAGCAGTACTTC.

The V and J genes are TRBV25-1 and TRBJ1-3; tentatively, D is TRBD1 (5 bases). This CDR3 spans 13 amino acids. CDR1 is MGHDK, CDR2 SYGVNS, per germline. Trimming pared 6 bases from V and 2 bases from J, leaving 8 bases between. The CDR3 DNA sequence: TGTGCCAGCAGCAGGGTGGCTGGAAACACCATATATTTT. It yields the protein CASSRVAGNTIYF.

V usage is TRBV19 and J usage is TRBJ1-1, with TRBD1 matching 8 bases. V was pared by 2 bases and J by 1 base, with 3 bases of the junction left unmatched. The CDR3 length is 15 residues. Per the germline V gene, CDR1 is LNHDA and CDR2 is SQIVND (reference sequence). The CDR3 DNA follows: TGTGCCAGTAGTATAACAGGGGGGGGGAACACTGAAGCTTTCTTT. Translating it yields CASSITGGGNTEAFF.

This chain joins TRBV6-1 and TRBJ1-1, with a tentative D call TRBD1 (6 bases). The length of the CDR3 is 12 residues. Trimming pared 6 bases from V and 3 bases from J, leaving 8 bases between. Germline CDR1 reads MNHNS; CDR2 reads SASEGT. CDR3 sequence: CASRQGYTEAFF. DNA for the CDR3: TGTGCCAGCAGGCAGGGGTACACTGAAGCTTTCTTT.

CDR3 residues: CASSLTGNTEAFF. The CDR3 DNA sequence: TGCGCCAGCAGCTTGACAGGGAACACTGAAGCTTTCTTT. The J gene is TRBJ1-1, the V gene TRBV5-1; tentatively, D is TRBD1 (5 bases). CDR1 SGHRS and CDR2 YFSETQ come from the germline V gene. The CDR3 has 13 residues. Trimming left V 1 base short and J 1 base short, with 5 bases between.